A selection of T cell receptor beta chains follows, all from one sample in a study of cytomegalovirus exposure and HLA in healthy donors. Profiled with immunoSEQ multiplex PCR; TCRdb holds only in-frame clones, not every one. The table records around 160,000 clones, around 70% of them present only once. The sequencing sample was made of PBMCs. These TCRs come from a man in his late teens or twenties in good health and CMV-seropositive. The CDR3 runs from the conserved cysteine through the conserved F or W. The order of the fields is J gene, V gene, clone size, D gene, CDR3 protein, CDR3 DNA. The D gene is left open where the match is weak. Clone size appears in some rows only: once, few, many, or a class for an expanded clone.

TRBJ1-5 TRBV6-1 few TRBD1 CASSQQGRRPQHF TGTGCCAGCAGCCAACAGGGGAGGCGGCCCCAGCATTTT
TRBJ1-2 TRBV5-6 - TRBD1 CASSLDDRGAYGYTF TGTGCCAGCAGCTTGGACGACAGGGGCGCCTATGGCTACACCTTC
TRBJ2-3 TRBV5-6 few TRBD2 CASSFDFRTSGSPDTQYF TGTGCCAGCAGCTTCGATTTTCGGACTAGCGGGAGCCCAGATACGCAGTATTTT
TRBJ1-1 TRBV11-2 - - CASSHGRGEAFF TGTGCCAGCAGCCACGGACGGGGTGAAGCTTTCTTT
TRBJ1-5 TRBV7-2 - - CASSVRGNQPQHF TGTGCCAGCAGCGTAAGGGGGAATCAGCCCCAGCATTTT
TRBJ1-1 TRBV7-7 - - CASSQDRNTEAFF TGTGCTAGCAGTCAGGACAGAAACACTGAAGCTTTCTTT
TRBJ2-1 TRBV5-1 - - CASLKDSSYNEQFF TGCGCCAGCCTAAAGGACAGTTCCTACAATGAGCAGTTCTTC
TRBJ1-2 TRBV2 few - CASRESVNYGYTF TGTGCCAGCAGGGAAAGCGTTAACTATGGCTACACCTTC
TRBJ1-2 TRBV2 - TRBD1 CASSEGTGGLGYTF TGTGCCAGCAGTGAAGGGACAGGGGGCCTTGGCTACACCTTC
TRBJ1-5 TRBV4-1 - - CASSQGFDRNSNQPQHF TGCGCCAGCAGCCAGGGATTCGACAGAAATAGCAATCAGCCCCAGCATTTT
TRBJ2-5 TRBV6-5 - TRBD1 CASSPRDSSQETQYF TGTGCCAGCAGTCCAAGGGACAGCTCCCAAGAGACCCAGTACTTC
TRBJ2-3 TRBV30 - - CAWSVLTDTQYF TGTGCCTGGAGTGTACTGACAGATACGCAGTATTTT
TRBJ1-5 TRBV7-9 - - CASSGREANQPQHF TGTGCCAGCAGTGGCAGGGAGGCCAATCAGCCCCAGCATTTT
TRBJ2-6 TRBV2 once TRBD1 CASSKGQGGLTGANVLTF TGTGCCAGCAGTAAGGGACAGGGGGGGTTAACCGGGGCCAACGTCCTGACTTTC
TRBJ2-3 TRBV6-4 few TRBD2 CASSDLAGVPTDTQYF TGTGCCAGCAGTGACCTAGCGGGAGTTCCCACAGATACGCAGTATTTT
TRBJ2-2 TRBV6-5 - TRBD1 CASRRQGSTGELFF TGTGCCAGCAGGCGACAGGGGTCGACCGGGGAGCTGTTTTTT